At least ten counts were recorded for the clone carrying this T cell receptor beta chain. The CDR3 is 14 amino acids. The germline gives CDR1 MDHEN, CDR2 SYDVKM. V shed 6 bases, J shed 6 bases, and the junction held 2 bases outside the gene matches. Researchers took RNA transcripts and amplified the TCR beta CDR3 regions from them. The HTBI primer set drove a first-round RT-PCR of the TCR CDR3. TCRdb redid the calling of the multiplex PCR reads with MiXCR, one entry per CDR3 protein. The table shows roughly 300,000 distinct CDR3 sequences, with about 15% occurring only once. This sample is drawn from a study of T cells in Graves' hyperthyroidism and ophthalmopathy.

The clonotype was recovered from a woman in her 30s with Graves' hyperthyroidism. Specimen: blood. The rearrangement links TRBV28 to TRBJ2-1; 13 bases are shared with TRBD2. The CDR3 here is CASSTSGRVNEQFF. The DNA for the CDR3 is TGTGCCAGCAGCACTAGCGGGAGGGTCAATGAGCAGTTCTTC.